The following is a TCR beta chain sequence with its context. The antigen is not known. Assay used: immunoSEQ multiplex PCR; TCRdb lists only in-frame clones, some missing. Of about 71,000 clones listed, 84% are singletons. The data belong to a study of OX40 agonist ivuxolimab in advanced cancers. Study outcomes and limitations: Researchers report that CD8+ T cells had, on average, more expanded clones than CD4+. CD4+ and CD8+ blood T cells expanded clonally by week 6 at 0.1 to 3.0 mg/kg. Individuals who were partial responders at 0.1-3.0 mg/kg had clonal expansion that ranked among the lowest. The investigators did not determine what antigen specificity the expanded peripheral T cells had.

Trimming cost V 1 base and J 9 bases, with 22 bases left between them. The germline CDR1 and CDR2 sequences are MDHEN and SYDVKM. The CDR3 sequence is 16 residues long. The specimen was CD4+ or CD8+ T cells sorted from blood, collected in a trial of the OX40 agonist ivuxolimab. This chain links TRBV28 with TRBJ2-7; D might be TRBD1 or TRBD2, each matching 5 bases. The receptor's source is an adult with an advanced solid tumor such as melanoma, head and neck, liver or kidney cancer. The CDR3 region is CASSLFNSRQPGRQYF. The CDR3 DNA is TGTGCCAGCAGTTTATTCAATTCGAGACAGCCGGGGCGGCAGTACTTC.